The 10 T cell receptor beta chains in this list originate from one sample, sequenced in a study of vaccination and CD4 T cells after COVID-19. One entry per CDR3 protein results from TCRdb running MiXCR on the PCR reads. This table holds about 30,000 distinct CDR3 sequences, roughly 50% found once. Time point: late sampling 161 to 241 days after vaccination in three convalescent patients. Sequences were derived from CD4+ T cells from blood, sampled about 7 months after SARS-CoV-2 vaccination. The source is a human donor who had recovered from COVID-19.

In this sample, this clonotype turned up a few times. This rearrangement joins TRBV20-1 to TRBJ2-2; D remains unclear. Germline V gene data show CDR1 as DFQATT and CDR2 as SNEGSKA (reference sequence). This CDR3 region has 14 residues. Trimming shortened V by 0 bases and J by 5 bases, and 10 bases separated the two germline ends. As DNA, the CDR3 is TGCAGTGCTAGAGAAGAGCTTCGGACCGGGGAGCTGTTTTTT. It yields the protein CSAREELRTGELFF.

J is TRBJ1-5 and V is TRBV12-3 or TRBV12-4; D gene ambiguous. The ends were cut back, 4 bases at V and 3 bases at J, with 16 bases in the middle. There are 16 residues in the CDR3. Here the CDR3 DNA reads TGTGCCAGCAGTTGGCTGAGGTGGGGAGACAATCAGCCCCAGCATTTT. This translates into CASSWLRWGDNQPQHF.

The J gene is TRBJ2-7, the V gene TRBV7-9, with 8 bases that match TRBD1. Germline V gives CDR1 SEHNR, CDR2 FQNEAQ (reference sequence). The CDR3 extends over 12 amino acids. After removal of 4 bases from V and 7 bases from J, the junction contained 3 bases not matched to a gene. In nucleotides, the CDR3 is TGTGCCAGCAGCTCACAGGGGGGAGAGCAGTACTTC. Amino acid sequence: CASSSQGGEQYF.

The genes are TRBV6-1 and TRBJ1-1; the D gene is possibly TRBD1 (5 bases). CDR1 is MNHNS and CDR2 is SASEGT in the germline V gene. This CDR3 region has 15 residues. V was clipped by 7 bases and J by 4 bases, with 19 bases between them. The DNA for the CDR3 is TGTGCCAGCACCAGAGTGAGGGGAGGGATCACTGAAGCTTTCTTT. Its protein product is CASTRVRGGITEAFF.

This clonotype is medium-sized (0.01 to 0.1%) within its sample. The chain recombines TRBV7-3 with TRBJ1-2, with D tentatively TRBD1 (5 bases). This CDR3 region has 15 residues. V was clipped by 3 bases and J by 4 bases, with 15 bases between them. The germline CDR1 and CDR2 sequences are SGHTA and FQGTGA. CDR3 residues: CASSFFTGPGYGYTF. Written as DNA, the CDR3 is TGTGCCAGCAGCTTTTTCACAGGTCCGGGCTATGGCTACACCTTC.

V is TRBV7-9 and J is TRBJ2-1, with D maybe TRBD1 (5 bases). The germline gives CDR1 SEHNR, CDR2 FQNEAQ (reference sequence). The CDR3 sequence is 16 residues long. The V end was cut by 5 bases, the J end by 8 bases, with 22 bases between. CDR3 DNA sequence: TGTGCCAGCAGCCACTTTGGGCAGCATGGGGCGGATGAGCAGTTCTTC. As protein: CASSHFGQHGADEQFF.

The chain combines TRBV5-4 with TRBJ2-7; D not certain. Germline V CDR1 and CDR2: SGHNT, YYREEE (reference sequence). The V end lost 4 bases, the J end lost 2 bases, and 16 bases lay between the germline ends. The CDR3 sequence is 15 residues long. This CDR3 reads CASSDPVSGTYEQYF. CDR3 DNA: TGTGCCAGCAGCGACCCGGTTTCGGGTACCTACGAGCAGTACTTC. The full variable domain, completed using reference TRBV5-4 and TRBJ2-7, is ETGVTQSPTHLIKTRGQQVTLRCSSQSGHNTVSWYQQALGQGPQFIFQYYREEENGRGNFPPRFSGLQFPNYSSELNVNALELDDSALYLCASSDPVSGTYEQYFGPGTRLTVT.

The V and J genes are TRBV28 and TRBJ2-3; perhaps TRBD1 as D (6 bases). V lost 6 bases and J 1 base, leaving 14 bases between the germline ends. This CDR3 contains 15 residues. CDR1 and CDR2 from the germline V gene are MDHEN and SYDVKM. The CDR3 loop reads CASSPHSGGTDTQYF. CDR3 DNA: TGTGCCAGCAGCCCACATTCAGGGGGCACAGATACGCAGTATTTT.

This sequence joins TRBV7-2 and TRBJ2-1; TRBD1 or TRBD2 may be the D gene (5 bases each). V was cut by 1 base and J by 1 base, with 8 bases left in between. From germline, CDR1 is SGHTA and CDR2 FQGNSA. The CDR3 consists of 15 residues. The CDR3 region is CASSLGGWSYNEQFF. The CDR3 bases are TGTGCCAGCAGCTTAGGGGGGTGGTCCTACAATGAGCAGTTCTTC.

This clonotype has just a few counts. This chain uses TRBV6-4 with TRBJ2-1; 8 bases are shared with TRBD2. CDR3 length: 16 residues. V was clipped by 2 bases and J by 6 bases; unmatched bases: 9. CDR1 is MRHNA, CDR2 SNTAGT, per germline. The CDR3 sequence is CASSDEAGRGPNEQFF. The DNA for the CDR3 is TGTGCCAGCAGTGACGAGGCCGGGAGGGGCCCCAATGAGCAGTTCTTC.